One and the same sample provided the 30 T cell receptor beta chains below, sequenced in a study of early T cells in non-severe SARS-CoV-2 infection. TCRdb analysed the 5' RACE reads with MiXCR anew, one entry per CDR3 protein. The table shows fewer than 40,000 distinct CDR3 sequences, with approximately 5% occurring only once. The sequencing sample was made of whole blood. These receptors were obtained from an adult who was a healthcare worker with PCR-confirmed SARS-CoV-2 infection or an uninfected control (not recorded which).

This clonotype has a count of ten or more. The rearrangement joins TRBV7-7 to TRBJ2-3; 7 bases are a match to TRBD2. Germline loops: CDR1 SSHAT, CDR2 FNYEAQ (reference sequence). The CDR3 runs to 15 residues. With 4 bases clipped from V and 2 bases from J, the junction kept 6 bases outside the gene matches. Written as DNA, the CDR3 is TGTGCCAGCAGCTCGGGACTACCATTCACAGATACGCAGTATTTT. Translation gives CASSSGLPFTDTQYF.

This clonotype was detected ten times or more. It is unclear where the CDR3 begins or ends on the DNA, so no DNA is shown, and the CDR3 is as TCRdb lists it. The V and J genes are TRBV6-2 or TRBV6-3 and TRBJ2-3; the D segment call TRBD2 is taken from the table without a DNA check. The CDR3 is 15 amino acids long, termini counted. Germline V gene data show CDR1 as MNHEY and CDR2 as SVGEGT. CDR3 loop: CAVSRVAGGTDTQFF.

The genes are TRBV24-1 and TRBJ2-3, with D possibly being TRBD1 or TRBD2 (5 bases each). The V and J ends lost 3 bases and 4 bases respectively, with 10 bases between them. Germline V gene lookup returns CDR1 KGHDR and CDR2 SFDVKD. The CDR3 is made up of 14 amino acids. CDR3: CATSDVGTPDTQYF. The CDR3 DNA reads as TGTGCCACCAGTGATGTGGGGACCCCAGATACGCAGTATTTT.

This clonotype has only a few counts. The chain recombines TRBV10-3 with TRBJ1-1, with D maybe TRBD1 (6 bases). Trimming took 3 bases from V and 2 from J, leaving 10 bases between them. The germline gives CDR1 ENHRY, CDR2 SYGVKD. CDR3 length equals 14 residues. In DNA form, the CDR3 reads TGTGCCATCAGTGAAGGGACACTCAACACTGAAGCTTTCTTT. Translated, it gives CAISEGTLNTEAFF.

This clonotype was picked up many times. The chain recombines TRBV3-1 with TRBJ1-5; D gene ambiguous. CDR3 size: 16 residues. The V end was cut by 0 bases, the J end by 0 bases, with 9 bases between. Germline assignment: CDR1 LGHDT and CDR2 YNNKEL (reference sequence). The CDR3 nucleotides are TGTGCCAGCAGCCAAGATAGTGGATATAGCAATCAGCCCCAGCATTTT. The encoded protein is CASSQDSGYSNQPQHF.

This clonotype occurred a few times. CDR3 amino acids: CSVETSEDTGELFF. CDR3 in DNA: TGCAGCGTTGAAACTAGCGAGGATACCGGGGAGCTGTTTTTT. The chain joins TRBV29-1 to TRBJ2-2; 7 bases fit TRBD2. CDR3 length: 14 amino acids. Germline V gene data show CDR1 as SQVTM and CDR2 as ANQGSEA. V shed 2 bases and J 5 bases; nucleotides not matched to a gene: 5.

At least ten counts were recorded for this clonotype. This chain connects TRBV6-2 or TRBV6-3 to TRBJ1-1; 7 positions match TRBD1. Per the germline V gene, CDR1 is MNHEY and CDR2 is SVGEGT. With 6 bases clipped from V and 1 base from J, the junction kept 5 bases outside the gene matches. CDR3 length: 14 residues. The CDR3: CASRTGTANTEAFF. The CDR3 nucleotides read TGTGCCAGCAGGACCGGGACAGCGAACACTGAAGCTTTCTTT.

This clonotype was counted ten times or more. CDR3 sequence (DNA): TGTGCCAGCAGTTCCCGAGACAGGGTGGGAGTTATAGTGATGAACACTGAAGCTTTCTTT. Protein sequence: CASSSRDRVGVIVMNTEAFF. V gene TRBV6-2 or TRBV6-3 combines with J gene TRBJ1-1; the match to TRBD1 covers 7 bases. Germline V gene data show CDR1 as MNHEY and CDR2 as SVGEGT. The CDR3 loop spans 20 amino acids. The junction had 20 bases not matched to a gene; V was cut back by 4 bases and J by 0 bases.

This clonotype was counted at least ten times. The V call is TRBV7-9, the J call TRBJ2-2, with a possible D match to TRBD2 (6 bases). CDR1 SEHNR and CDR2 FQNEAQ come from the germline V gene (reference sequence). The CDR3 consists of 13 residues. Deletions cut 4 bases from V and 9 bases from J, with 12 bases between. CDR3 sequence reads: CASSSVRGWELFF. CDR3 sequence (DNA): TGTGCCAGCAGCTCGGTCCGGGGGTGGGAGCTGTTTTTT.

This clonotype was observed many times. V is TRBV29-1 and J is TRBJ2-5, with D perhaps matching TRBD2 (6 bases). V shed 4 bases and J shed 2 bases, with 8 bases lying between them. This CDR3 is built from 12 residues. Per germline, CDR1 SQVTM and CDR2 ANQGSEA. The CDR3 region is CSVAGGQETQYF. The CDR3 coding sequence is TGCAGCGTTGCAGGAGGGCAAGAGACCCAGTACTTC. Using reference TRBV29-1 and TRBJ2-5 for the parts outside the CDR3, the full variable domain is SAVISQKPSRDICQRGTSLTIQCQVDSQVTMMFWYRQQPGQSLTLIATANQGSEATYESGFVIDKFPISRPNLTFSTLTVSNMSPEDSSIYLCSVAGGQETQYFGPGTRLLVL.

By its share, this clonotype is medium-sized. The V gene is TRBV20-1, the J gene TRBJ2-7, with TRBD1 as a possible D gene (5 bases). CDR1 is DFQATT, CDR2 SNEGSKA, per germline (reference sequence). The CDR3 has 13 residues. The germline V and J ends were trimmed by 3 bases and 5 bases, with 14 bases remaining between them. In DNA, the CDR3 is TGCAGTGCTAGTAAGGGGAAGGTCGACGAGCAGTACTTC. It specifies CSASKGKVDEQYF.

Regarding this clonotype: Possible read error: a much larger clone is one base away. The chain is built from TRBV21-1 and TRBJ2-7. TRBV21-1 corresponds to a pseudogene. The CDR3 totals 11 residues. The CDR3 reads CANSILYEQYF. The CDR3 coding sequence is TGTGCCAACAGCATACTCTACGAGCAGTACTTC.

The chain carries TRBV30 and TRBJ1-6; D possibly corresponds to TRBD1 (5 bases). Germline V gene lookup returns CDR1 GTSNPN and CDR2 SVGIG (reference sequence). The CDR3 totals 14 residues. V lost 0 bases and J lost 7, with 10 bases in between. CDR3 DNA sequence: TGTGCCTGGAGTGTAAGGCAGGGAAATTCACCCCTCCACTTT. Translation: CAWSVRQGNSPLHF.

V usage is TRBV7-8 and J usage is TRBJ2-1, with 13 nucleotides matching TRBD2. J was trimmed by 10 bases and V by 5 bases; bases with no gene match: 5. The germline V gene encodes CDR1 SGHVS and CDR2 FQNEAQ. The CDR3 length is 14 residues. The DNA for the CDR3 is TGTGCCAGCAGCCTCCGGACTAGCGGGAGCGAGCAGTTCTTC. It encodes CASSLRTSGSEQFF.

Ten or more counts support this clonotype. The chain joins TRBV20-1 to TRBJ2-1, with 12 bases fitting TRBD2. This CDR3 spans 14 amino acids. CDR1 is DFQATT and CDR2 is SNEGSKA in the germline V gene (reference sequence). This chain's CDR3 is CSALAGGSYNEQFF. CDR3 DNA: TGCAGCGCGCTAGCGGGAGGGTCCTACAATGAGCAGTTCTTC.

By share of the sample, this clonotype is medium-sized. The chain combines TRBV7-6 with TRBJ2-3, with 7 bases identical to TRBD2. With 6 bases clipped from V and 0 bases from J, the junction kept 6 bases outside the gene matches. The germline V gene has CDR1 SGHVS and CDR2 FNYEAQ. This CDR3 spans 15 amino acids. The CDR3 bases are TGTGCCAGCAGACGGGAGGCGCCTAGCACAGATACGCAGTATTTT. Translated: CASRREAPSTDTQYF.

This CDR3 is CSASNPFVAEAFF. CDR3 nucleotides: TGCAGTGCTAGTAACCCTTTCGTCGCTGAAGCTTTCTTT. This chain uses TRBV20-1 with TRBJ1-1, with D hard to call. Germline V CDR1 and CDR2: DFQATT, SNEGSKA (reference sequence). Between the trimmed V and J ends, which lost 3 bases and 6 bases, there was a span of 14 bases. The CDR3 is 13 amino acids.

In this sample, this clonotype turned up many times. The chain uses TRBV27 and TRBJ2-5; D perhaps matches TRBD2 (5 bases). Germline CDR1 reads MNHEY; CDR2 reads SMNVEV (reference sequence). The CDR3 length is 14 residues. The ends were cut back, 2 bases at V and 5 bases at J, with 12 bases in the middle. CDR3 DNA: TGTGCCAGCAGTTTAAGTATACGAGGGGAGACCCAGTACTTC. Amino acids: CASSLSIRGETQYF.

This clonotype was observed a handful of times. The chain links TRBV6-2 or TRBV6-3 to TRBJ2-3, with TRBD2 matching over 9 bases. J gave up 2 bases and V 5 bases, and 8 bases lay outside the gene matches. There are 16 residues in the CDR3. The germline gives CDR1 MNHEY, CDR2 SVGEGT. CDR3 loop: CASSPWTSDFTDTQYF. In DNA form, the CDR3 reads TGTGCCAGCAGTCCCTGGACTAGCGACTTCACAGATACGCAGTATTTT.

This clonotype came up many times. V is TRBV5-1 and J is TRBJ2-1; 7 bases are a match to TRBD2. Germline loops: CDR1 SGHRS, CDR2 YFSETQ. The CDR3 has 17 amino acids. V gave up 3 bases and J gave up 6 bases; unmatched junction bases: 15. The CDR3 region is CASSSFRGEGLGNEQFF. CDR3 coding DNA: TGCGCCAGCAGCTCCTTCCGGGGGGAGGGCCTGGGCAATGAGCAGTTCTTC. The full variable domain, completed using reference TRBV5-1 and TRBJ2-1, is KAGVTQTPRYLIKTRGQQVTLSCSPISGHRSVSWYQQTPGQGLQFLFEYFSETQRNKGNFPGRFSGRQFSNSRSEMNVSTLELGDSALYLCASSSFRGEGLGNEQFFGPGTRLTVL.

V and J are TRBV7-2 and TRBJ2-3; 7 bases align to TRBD1. The CDR3 spans 14 residues. From germline, CDR1 is SGHTA and CDR2 FQGNSA. The ends lost 2 bases at V and 5 bases at J; junction bases unmatched: 4. The CDR3 is CASSLSQGRDTQYF. CDR3 coding DNA: TGTGCCAGCAGCTTATCACAGGGGAGAGATACGCAGTATTTT.

Concerning this clonotype: A much larger clone is a single base away; this may be a read error. V is TRBV12-3 or TRBV12-4 and J is TRBJ1-5; weak D call: TRBD1 (5 bases). Trimming removed 2 bases at V and 2 bases at J, with 10 bases between. This CDR3 spans 15 amino acids. CDR3 sequence: CASSLWGSGNQPQHF. The CDR3 DNA reads TGTGCCAGCAGTTTATGGGGGTCTGGCAATCAGCCCCAGCATTTT.

Notes on this clonotype: At one end, the junction sequence differs from germline, possibly due to a read error. CDR3 protein: CVSSLQETQYF. The CDR3 DNA follows: TGTGTCAGCTCCCTCCAAGAGACCCAGTACTTC. The chain is built from TRBV18 and TRBJ2-5, with D unresolved. There are 11 residues in the CDR3. CDR1 KGHSH and CDR2 LQKENI come from the germline V gene. Full variable domain (missing parts from reference TRBV18 and TRBJ2-5): NAGVMQNPRHLVRRRGQEARLRCSPMKGHSHVYWYRQLPEEGLKFMVYLQKENIIDESGMPKERFSAEFPKEGPSILRIQQVVRGDSAAYFCVSSLQETQYFGPGTRLLVL.

V gene TRBV11-2 combines with J gene TRBJ2-3; 13 nucleotides line up with TRBD2. Germline CDR1 and CDR2: SGHAT and FQNNGV. The CDR3 has 18 amino acids. V shed 5 bases, J shed 2 bases, and the junction held 10 bases outside the gene matches. DNA of the CDR3: TGTGCCAGCAGCCTCACGGGGACTAGCGGGATCTTCACAGATACGCAGTATTTT. As protein: CASSLTGTSGIFTDTQYF.

The rearrangement joins TRBV27 to TRBJ2-7; 7 nucleotides align to TRBD1. V dropped 8 bases and J dropped 0; count of bases not matched to a gene: 13. Germline V lookup: CDR1 MNHEY, CDR2 SMNVEV (reference sequence). The CDR3 contains 16 residues. This CDR3 reads CASQAYRDSSSYEQYV. CDR3 DNA sequence: TGTGCCAGCCAGGCCTACCGGGACAGCAGCTCCTACGAGCAGTACGTC.

This clonotype appeared many times. CDR3 nucleotide sequence: TGTGCCACCAGCAGAGCTGGACAGACCTACGAGCAGTACTTC. Its protein product is CATSRAGQTYEQYF. The rearrangement uses TRBV15 and TRBJ2-7, with D perhaps TRBD1 (6 bases). Germline V gene lookup returns CDR1 LNHNV and CDR2 YYDKDF (reference sequence). V was pared by 1 base and J by 2 bases, with 9 bases between. CDR3 length: 14 residues.

This clonotype was observed at least ten times. This rearrangement joins TRBV11-1 to TRBJ2-4; D may be TRBD2 (6 bases). Trimming removed 0 bases from V and 9 bases from J, with 6 bases in between. The CDR3 consists of 12 residues. Germline CDR1 is SGHAT and CDR2 is FQDESV (reference sequence). CDR3 coding DNA: TGTGCCAGCAGCTTAGCAGCGGGCATTCAGTACTTC. Protein sequence: CASSLAAGIQYF.

This clonotype was counted ten times or more. V gene TRBV3-1 combines with J gene TRBJ2-7, with 7 bases that match TRBD2. Germline CDR1 LGHDT, CDR2 YNNKEL (reference sequence). V dropped 8 bases and J dropped 7; count of bases not matched to a gene: 5. CDR3 length: 11 amino acids. The DNA for the CDR3 is TGTGCCAGCGCCGGGAGGCGGGAGCAGTACTTC. It encodes CASAGRREQYF.

In this sample, this clonotype turned up many times. The rearrangement links TRBV7-2 to TRBJ2-3; 7 bases fit TRBD2. CDR1 is SGHTA and CDR2 is FQGNSA in the germline V gene. The CDR3 contains 19 residues. Unmatched junction bases numbered 16, after V lost 0 bases and J lost 4 bases. The CDR3 protein is CASSLARGLAGEAADTQYF. CDR3 DNA: TGTGCCAGCAGCTTAGCGCGGGGTCTGGCGGGAGAAGCCGCAGATACGCAGTATTTT.

V and J are TRBV6-4 and TRBJ2-4, with D maybe TRBD2 (6 bases). Deletions cut 6 bases from V and 6 bases from J, with 18 bases between. The germline V gene has CDR1 MRHNA and CDR2 SNTAGT. The CDR3 is 15 residues long. The CDR3 loop reads CASSPQGLGGNIQYF. For the CDR3, the DNA is TGTGCCAGCAGCCCCCAGGGACTTGGGGGAAACATTCAGTACTTC.